These 5 T cell receptor beta chains were sequenced from one sample in a study of shared clonotypes between healthy human individuals. Clones were sequenced by immunoSEQ multiplex PCR, and TCRdb holds only the in-frame ones, with some missing. The sample has approximately 1,500,000 clones, 95% to 99% seen once. Sequenced input: naive CD4+ T cells sorted from blood. Described subset: CD45RA+ positively selected. All receptors derive from a man aged 25 to 45 in good health.

The chain combines TRBV18 with TRBJ2-3, with D unclear. Germline CDR1 is KGHSH and CDR2 is LQKENI. This CDR3 contains 12 residues. The ends were cut back, 6 bases at V and 0 bases at J, with 4 bases in the middle. CDR3: CASSGSTDTQYF. CDR3 coding DNA: TGTGCCAGCTCCGGTAGCACAGATACGCAGTATTTT.

The V call is TRBV5-4, the J call TRBJ2-1, with 11 bases lining up with TRBD1. CDR3 length: 14 amino acids. J gave up 8 bases and V 4 bases, and 5 bases lay outside the gene matches. Germline V CDR1 and CDR2: SGHNT, YYREEE (reference sequence). The CDR3 reads CASSTDRGQYEQFF. The CDR3 nucleotides read TGTGCCAGCAGCACGGACAGGGGGCAATATGAGCAGTTCTTC.

The genes are TRBV2 and TRBJ2-7; 11 bases are shared with TRBD2. Germline values: CDR1 SNHLY, CDR2 FYNNEI. CDR3 length equals 14 residues. With V trimmed by 6 bases and J by 4 bases, 5 bases remained unmatched. The CDR3, as DNA: TGTGCCAGCAGGACTAGCGGGAACGGGTACGAGCAGTACTTC. Translated: CASRTSGNGYEQYF.

The V and J genes are TRBV5-4 and TRBJ1-2; D remains unclear. The CDR3 has 14 residues. Trimming stripped 6 bases from V and 2 bases from J, with 14 bases between. CDR1 and CDR2 (germline): SGHNT, YYREEE (reference sequence). The CDR3 DNA sequence: TGTGCCAGCAACCCCGCGAGCTCAAACTATGGCTACACCTTC. It is translated as CASNPASSNYGYTF.

The chain couples TRBV4-1 to TRBJ2-1; 12 nucleotides match TRBD1. Germline V gene data show CDR1 as MGHRA and CDR2 as YSYEKL. Trimming at V came to 1 base and at J to 9 bases, leaving 16 bases not matched to a gene. The CDR3 is made up of 19 amino acids. The CDR3 sequence is CASSQGPFDRGQGAREQFF. CDR3 nucleotide sequence: TGCGCCAGCAGCCAAGGTCCCTTTGATAGGGGACAGGGGGCTCGTGAGCAGTTCTTC.